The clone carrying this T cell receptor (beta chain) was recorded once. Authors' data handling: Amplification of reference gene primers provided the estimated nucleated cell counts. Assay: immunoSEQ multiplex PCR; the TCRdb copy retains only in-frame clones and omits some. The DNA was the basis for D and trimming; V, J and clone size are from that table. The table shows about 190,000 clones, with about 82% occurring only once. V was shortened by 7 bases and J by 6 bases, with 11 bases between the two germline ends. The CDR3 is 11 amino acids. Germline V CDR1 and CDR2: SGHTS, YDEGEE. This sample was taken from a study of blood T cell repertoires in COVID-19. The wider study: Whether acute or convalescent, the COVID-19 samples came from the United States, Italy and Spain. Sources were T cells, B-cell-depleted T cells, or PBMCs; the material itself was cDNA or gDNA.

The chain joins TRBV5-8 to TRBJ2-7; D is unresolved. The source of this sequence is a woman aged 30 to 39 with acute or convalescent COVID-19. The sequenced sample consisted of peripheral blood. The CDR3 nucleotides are TGTGCCAGCGTCCAGGTCGGCGAGCAGTACTTC. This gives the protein CASVQVGEQYF.